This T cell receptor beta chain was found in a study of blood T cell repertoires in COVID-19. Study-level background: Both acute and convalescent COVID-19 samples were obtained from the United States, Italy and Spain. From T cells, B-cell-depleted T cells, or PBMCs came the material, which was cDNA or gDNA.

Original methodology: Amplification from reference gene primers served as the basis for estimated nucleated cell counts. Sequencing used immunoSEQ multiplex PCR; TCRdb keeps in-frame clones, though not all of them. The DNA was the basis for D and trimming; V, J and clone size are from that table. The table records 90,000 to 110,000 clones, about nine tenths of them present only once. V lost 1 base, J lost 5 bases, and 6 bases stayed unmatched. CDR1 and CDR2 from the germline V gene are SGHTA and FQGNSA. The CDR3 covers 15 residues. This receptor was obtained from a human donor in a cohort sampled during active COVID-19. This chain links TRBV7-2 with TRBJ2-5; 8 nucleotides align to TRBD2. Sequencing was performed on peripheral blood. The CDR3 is CASSLDGSGVETQYF. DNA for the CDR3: TGTGCCAGCAGCTTAGATGGTAGCGGGGTGGAGACCCAGTACTTC.